In this sample, the clone carrying this T cell receptor (beta chain) turned up a few times. The CDR3 extends over 17 amino acids. The data were obtained in a study of T cell changes during pregnancy in multiple sclerosis. Profiled with immunoSEQ multiplex PCR; TCRdb holds only in-frame clones, not every one. The profile shows about 26,000 clones, 89% of them singletons. The chain has TRBV7-5 and TRBJ1-5; TRBD1, the D gene given by the table, was not confirmed from the DNA. TRBV7-5 is termed a pseudogene. The clonotype comes from a female donor with multiple sclerosis, enrolled in a pregnancy study. The material sequenced was CD8+ T cells from peripheral blood mononuclear cells, taken in the second trimester of pregnancy. The DNA of the CDR3 is TGTGCCAGAAGCTTAAATCCTTACAGGGGGCAGTGCCAGCCCCAGCATTTT. Translating gives CARSLNPYRGQCQPQHF.